The following is a T cell receptor (beta chain) sequence with its context. The antigen is unknown. Trimming took 6 bases from V and 0 from J, leaving 14 bases between them. The CDR3 has 16 residues. The V gene's germline CDR1 is MNHEY and CDR2 SMNVEV (reference sequence). TCRdb's copy holds only in-frame clones and misses some; the assay was immunoSEQ multiplex PCR. The sample lists 2,500,000 or so clones, about 92% seen once, with 0.14% in the top ten. The data stem from a study of shared clonotypes between healthy human individuals. Study-level points and caveats: Clonotypes which were not shared had lower generation probabilities than clonotypes that all four donors shared. It was expected that sequencing depth would affect clonotype sharing among donors.

This chain joins TRBV27 and TRBJ2-2; D uncertain. The sequenced sample consisted of naive CD4+ T cells sorted from blood. This sample's subset: CD45RA+ positively selected. The receptor was isolated from a man between 18 and 35 years old in good health. The CDR3 reads CASRGARPANTGELFF. For the CDR3, the DNA is TGTGCCAGCAGGGGCGCTAGGCCCGCGAACACCGGGGAGCTGTTTTTT.